A single T cell receptor beta chain is shown here with its context. Its antigen remains unidentified. The entry originates in a study of T cells in Graves' hyperthyroidism and ophthalmopathy. V was clipped by 0 bases and J by 2 bases; unmatched bases: 16. CDR1 and CDR2 (germline): SGHDN, FVKESK. This CDR3 is built from 21 residues. Amplification of TCR beta CDR3 regions was performed using RNA transcripts as template. The HTBI primer set was used in a first-round RT-PCR of the TCR CDR3. TCRdb used MiXCR to reprocess the multiplex PCR reads, holding one entry per CDR3 protein. The sample carries about 600,000 distinct CDR3 sequences, roughly 15% recorded once. Exclusion of a patient resulted from uncontrolled infection, other autoimmune disease, pregnancy or lactation. Each diagnosis was grounded in clinical symptoms, serum thyroxine and TRAb, thyroid ultrasound, and orbital computed tomography. Study outcomes and limitations: In the blood, most expanded thyroid clonotypes above 0.001 appeared as well.

This chain joins TRBV14 and TRBJ2-2, with TRBD2 matching over 9 bases. The sample consisted of blood. The source of this sequence is a woman between 40 and 55 years old with Graves' ophthalmopathy. CDR3 DNA: TGTGCCAGCAGCCAAGATCTAGTAGCGGGAGTCGTGTCGGGCAACACCGGGGAGCTGTTTTTT. Its protein product is CASSQDLVAGVVSGNTGELFF.